This T cell receptor (beta chain) derives from a study of cytomegalovirus exposure and HLA in healthy donors. Unrecorded immune exposures were likely, despite nominal health at sampling. The PCR had 60 Vbeta and 13 Jbeta primers. Per the authors' pipeline: An analysis that came later counted roughly 87 million unique TCR beta chains, roughly 11 million shared. Using immunoSEQ multiplex PCR, the repertoire was profiled, and TCRdb retains in-frame clones only, with some absent. The V and J calls and clone size are taken from that table; D and trimming were inferred from the DNA. The sample includes about 180,000 clones, approximately 80% of them seen just once. CDR1 and CDR2 from the germline V gene are LNHDA and SQIVND (reference sequence). The CDR3 sequence is 16 residues long. Trimming stripped 4 bases from V and 7 bases from J, with 23 bases between.

Sequenced sample: PBMCs. The sequence derives from a woman aged 18-30 years in good health and CMV-seropositive. This chain joins TRBV19 and TRBJ2-7; D is ambiguous. CDR3 in amino acids: CASSNLPGSETLEQYF. DNA for the CDR3: TGTGCCAGTAGTAACCTCCCGGGTTCAGAGACCTTGGAGCAGTACTTC.